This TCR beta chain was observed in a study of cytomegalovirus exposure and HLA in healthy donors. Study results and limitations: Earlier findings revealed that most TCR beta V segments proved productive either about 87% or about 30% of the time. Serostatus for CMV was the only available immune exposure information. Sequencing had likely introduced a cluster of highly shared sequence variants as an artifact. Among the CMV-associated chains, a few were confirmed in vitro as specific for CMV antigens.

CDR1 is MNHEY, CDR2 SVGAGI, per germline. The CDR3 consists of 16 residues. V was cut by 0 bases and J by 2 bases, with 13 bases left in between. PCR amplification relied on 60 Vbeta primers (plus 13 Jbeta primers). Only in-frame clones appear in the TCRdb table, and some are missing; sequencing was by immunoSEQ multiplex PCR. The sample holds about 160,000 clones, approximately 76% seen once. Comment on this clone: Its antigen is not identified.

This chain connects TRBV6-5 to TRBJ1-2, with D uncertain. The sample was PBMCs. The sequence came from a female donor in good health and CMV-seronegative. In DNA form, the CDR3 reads TGTGCCAGCAGTTACTCGACCCCGGAGTTCAACTATGGCTACACCTTC. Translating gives CASSYSTPEFNYGYTF.